This T cell receptor beta chain was documented in a study of preoperative IRX-2 immunotherapy in early breast cancer. The CDR3 is made up of 15 amino acids. Germline V gene lookup returns CDR1 SGHDN and CDR2 FVKESK. Trimming at V came to 1 base and at J to 5 bases, leaving 2 bases not matched to a gene. Regarding treatment: preoperative locoregional IRX-2 cytokine immunotherapy. Generated by immunoSEQ multiplex PCR, the TCRdb table keeps only in-frame clones and is missing some. The sample holds 15,000 to 25,000 clones, roughly 80% seen once. The V and J genes are TRBV14 and TRBJ2-2; the match to TRBD2 covers 9 bases. The sequence was obtained from a human donor with breast cancer. The material sequenced was lymph node tissue, taken after IRX-2 immunotherapy. The CDR3 loop is CASSQAAGGTGELFF. In DNA form, the CDR3 reads TGTGCCAGCAGCCAAGCGGCGGGAGGGACCGGGGAGCTGTTTTTT. Together with reference TRBV14 and TRBJ2-2, the CDR3 gives the full variable domain: EAGVTQFPSHSVIEKGQTVTLRCDPISGHDNLYWYRRVMGKEIKFLLHFVKESKQDESGMPNNRFLAERTGGTYSTLKVQPAELEDSGVYFCASSQAAGGTGELFFGEGSRLTVL.